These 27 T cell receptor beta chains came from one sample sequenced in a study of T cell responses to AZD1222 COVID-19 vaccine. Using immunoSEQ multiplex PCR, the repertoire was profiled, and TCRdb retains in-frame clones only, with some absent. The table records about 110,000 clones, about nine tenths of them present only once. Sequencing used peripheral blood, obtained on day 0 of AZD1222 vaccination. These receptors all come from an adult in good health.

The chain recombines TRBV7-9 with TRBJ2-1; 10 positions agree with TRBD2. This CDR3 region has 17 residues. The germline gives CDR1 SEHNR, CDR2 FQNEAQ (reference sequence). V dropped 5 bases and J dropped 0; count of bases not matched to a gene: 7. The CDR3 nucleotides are TGTGCCAGCAGCCTAGGGACTAGCGCCAGCTCCTACAATGAGCAGTTCTTC. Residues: CASSLGTSASSYNEQFF. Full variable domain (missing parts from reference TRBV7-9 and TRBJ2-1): DTGVSQNPRHKITKRGQNVTFRCDPISEHNRLYWYRQTLGQGPEFLTYFQNEAQLEKSRLLSDRFSAERPKGSFSTLEIQRTEQGDSAMYLCASSLGTSASSYNEQFFGPGTRLTVL.

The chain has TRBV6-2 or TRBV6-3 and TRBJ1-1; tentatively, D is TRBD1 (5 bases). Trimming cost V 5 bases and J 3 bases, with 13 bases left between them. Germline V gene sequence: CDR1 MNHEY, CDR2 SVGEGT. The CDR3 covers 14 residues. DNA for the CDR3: TGTGCCAGCAGTAAGATGGGGCCAGACACTGAAGCTTTCTTT. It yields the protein CASSKMGPDTEAFF.

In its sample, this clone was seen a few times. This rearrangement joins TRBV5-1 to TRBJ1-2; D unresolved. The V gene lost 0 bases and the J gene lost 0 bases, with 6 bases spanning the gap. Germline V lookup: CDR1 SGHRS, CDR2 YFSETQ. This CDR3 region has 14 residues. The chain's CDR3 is CASSLAATNYGYTF. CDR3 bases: TGCGCCAGCAGCTTGGCGGCCACTAACTATGGCTACACCTTC. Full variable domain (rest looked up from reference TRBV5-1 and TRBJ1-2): KAGVTQTPRYLIKTRGQQVTLSCSPISGHRSVSWYQQTPGQGLQFLFEYFSETQRNKGNFPGRFSGRQFSNSRSEMNVSTLELGDSALYLCASSLAATNYGYTFGSGTRLTVV.

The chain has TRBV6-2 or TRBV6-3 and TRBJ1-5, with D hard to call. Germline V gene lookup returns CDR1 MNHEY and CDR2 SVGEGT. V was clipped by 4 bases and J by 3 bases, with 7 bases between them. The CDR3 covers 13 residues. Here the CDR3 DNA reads TGTGCCAGCAGTTTCGGCCTCAATCAGCCCCAGCATTTT. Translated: CASSFGLNQPQHF.

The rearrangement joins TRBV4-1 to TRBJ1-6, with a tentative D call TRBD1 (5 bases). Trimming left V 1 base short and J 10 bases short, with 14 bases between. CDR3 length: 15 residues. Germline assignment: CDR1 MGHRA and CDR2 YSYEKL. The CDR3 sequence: CASSQGGDKRSPLHF. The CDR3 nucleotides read TGCGCCAGCAGCCAAGGGGGCGACAAACGGTCACCCCTCCACTTT.

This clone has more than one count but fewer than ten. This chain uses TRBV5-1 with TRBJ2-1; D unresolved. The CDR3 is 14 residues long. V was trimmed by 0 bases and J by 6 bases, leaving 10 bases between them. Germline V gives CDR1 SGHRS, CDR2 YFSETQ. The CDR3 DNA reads TGCGCCAGCAGCTTGGATTTCCAGATCAATGAGCAGTTCTTC. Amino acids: CASSLDFQINEQFF.

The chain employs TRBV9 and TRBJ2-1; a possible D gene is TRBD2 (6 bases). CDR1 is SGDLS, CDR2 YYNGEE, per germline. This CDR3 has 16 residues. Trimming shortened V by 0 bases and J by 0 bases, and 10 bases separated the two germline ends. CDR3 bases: TGTGCCAGCAGCGTAGGTTACGGGAGCTCCTACAATGAGCAGTTCTTC. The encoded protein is CASSVGYGSSYNEQFF.

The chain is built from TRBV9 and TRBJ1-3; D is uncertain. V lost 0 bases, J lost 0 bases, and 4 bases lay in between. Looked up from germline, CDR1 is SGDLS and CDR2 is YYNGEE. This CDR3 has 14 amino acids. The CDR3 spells CASSVGTSGNTIYF. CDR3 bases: TGTGCCAGCAGCGTAGGAACCTCTGGAAACACCATATATTTT.

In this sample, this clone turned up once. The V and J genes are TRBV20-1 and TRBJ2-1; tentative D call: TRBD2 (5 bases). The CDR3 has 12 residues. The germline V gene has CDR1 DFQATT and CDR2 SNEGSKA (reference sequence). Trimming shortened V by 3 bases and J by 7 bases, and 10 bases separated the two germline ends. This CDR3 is CSASRLANEQFF. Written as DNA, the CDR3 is TGCAGTGCTAGTCGGCTAGCTAATGAGCAGTTCTTC.

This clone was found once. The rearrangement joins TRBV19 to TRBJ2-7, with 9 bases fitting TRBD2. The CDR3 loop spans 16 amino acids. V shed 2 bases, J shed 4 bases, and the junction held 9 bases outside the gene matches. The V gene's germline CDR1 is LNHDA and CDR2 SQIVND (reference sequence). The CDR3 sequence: CASSISGGRATYEQYF. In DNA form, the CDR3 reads TGTGCCAGTAGTATAAGTGGCGGGAGGGCCACTTACGAGCAGTACTTC.

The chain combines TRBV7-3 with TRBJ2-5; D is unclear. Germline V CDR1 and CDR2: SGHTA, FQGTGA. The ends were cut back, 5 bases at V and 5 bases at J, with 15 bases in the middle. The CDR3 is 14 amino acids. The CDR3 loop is CASSPYGVHETQYF. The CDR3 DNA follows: TGTGCCAGCAGCCCATATGGGGTTCACGAGACCCAGTACTTC.

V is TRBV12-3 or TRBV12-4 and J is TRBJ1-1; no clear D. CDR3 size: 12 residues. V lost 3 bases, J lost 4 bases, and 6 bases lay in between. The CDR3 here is CASSLAATEAFF. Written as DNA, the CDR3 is TGTGCCAGCAGTTTGGCCGCCACTGAAGCTTTCTTT.

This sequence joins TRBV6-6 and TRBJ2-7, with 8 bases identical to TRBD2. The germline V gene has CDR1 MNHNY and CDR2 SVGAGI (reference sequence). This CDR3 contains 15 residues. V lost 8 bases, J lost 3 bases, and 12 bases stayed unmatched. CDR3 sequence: CASRITGLGRYEQYF. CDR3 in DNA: TGTGCCAGCCGGATAACGGGACTAGGCCGCTACGAGCAGTACTTC.

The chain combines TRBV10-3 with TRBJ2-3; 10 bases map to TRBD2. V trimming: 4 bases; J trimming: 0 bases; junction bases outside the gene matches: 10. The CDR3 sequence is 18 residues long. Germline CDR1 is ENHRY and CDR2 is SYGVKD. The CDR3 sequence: CAISGRLAGGESTDTQYF. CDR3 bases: TGTGCCATCAGTGGCCGACTAGCGGGCGGGGAGAGCACAGATACGCAGTATTTT.

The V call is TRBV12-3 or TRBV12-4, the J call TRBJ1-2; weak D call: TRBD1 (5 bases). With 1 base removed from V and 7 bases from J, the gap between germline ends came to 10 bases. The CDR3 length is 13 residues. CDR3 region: CASSLGQGSGYTF. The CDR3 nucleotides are TGTGCCAGCAGTTTAGGCCAGGGAAGTGGCTACACCTTC.

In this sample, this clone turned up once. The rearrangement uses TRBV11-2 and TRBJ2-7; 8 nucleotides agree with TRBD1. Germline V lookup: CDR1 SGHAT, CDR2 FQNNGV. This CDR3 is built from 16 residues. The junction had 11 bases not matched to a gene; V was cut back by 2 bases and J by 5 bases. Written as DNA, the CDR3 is TGTGCCAGCAGCTTAATGAATCGGGCAGGGGGCCACGAGCAGTACTTC. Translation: CASSLMNRAGGHEQYF.

The CDR3: CASSTYRSGYGYTF. CDR3 DNA sequence: TGTGCCAGCAGTACTTACAGGAGCGGCTATGGCTACACCTTC. The chain links TRBV6-5 to TRBJ1-2, with a tentative D call TRBD1 (5 bases). The V end lost 5 bases, the J end lost 4 bases, and 14 bases lay between the germline ends. Germline CDR1 reads MNHEY; CDR2 reads SVGAGI. The CDR3 runs to 14 residues.

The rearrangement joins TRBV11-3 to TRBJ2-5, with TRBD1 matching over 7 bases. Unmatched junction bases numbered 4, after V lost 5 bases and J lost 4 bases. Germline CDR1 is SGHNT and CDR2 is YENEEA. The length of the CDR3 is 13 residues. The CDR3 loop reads CASSLRDRETQYF. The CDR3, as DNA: TGTGCCAGCAGCCTTCGGGACAGAGAGACCCAGTACTTC.

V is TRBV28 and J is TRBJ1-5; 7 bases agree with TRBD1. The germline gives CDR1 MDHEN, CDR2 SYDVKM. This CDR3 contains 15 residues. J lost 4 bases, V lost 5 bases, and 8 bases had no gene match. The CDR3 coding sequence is TGTGCCAGCAGTCCCGGGGACAGCCGAAATCAGCCCCAGCATTTT. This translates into CASSPGDSRNQPQHF.

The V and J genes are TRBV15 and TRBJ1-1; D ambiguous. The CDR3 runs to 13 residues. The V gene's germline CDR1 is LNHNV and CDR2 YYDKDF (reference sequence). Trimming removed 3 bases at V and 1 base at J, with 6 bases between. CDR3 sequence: CATSSNGNTEAFF. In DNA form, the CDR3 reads TGTGCCACCAGCAGCAATGGGAACACTGAAGCTTTCTTT.

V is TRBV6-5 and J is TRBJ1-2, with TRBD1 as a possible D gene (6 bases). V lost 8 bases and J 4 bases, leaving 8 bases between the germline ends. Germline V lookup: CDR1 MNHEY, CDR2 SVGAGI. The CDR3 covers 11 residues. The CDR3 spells CASGTSYGYTF. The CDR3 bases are TGTGCCAGCGGGACAAGCTATGGCTACACCTTC.

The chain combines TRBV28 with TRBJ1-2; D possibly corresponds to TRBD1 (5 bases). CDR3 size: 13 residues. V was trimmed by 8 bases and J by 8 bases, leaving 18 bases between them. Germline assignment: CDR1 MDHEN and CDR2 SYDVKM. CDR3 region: CASGEEGSRGYTF. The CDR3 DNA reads TGTGCCAGCGGGGAGGAGGGGAGTAGAGGCTACACCTTC.

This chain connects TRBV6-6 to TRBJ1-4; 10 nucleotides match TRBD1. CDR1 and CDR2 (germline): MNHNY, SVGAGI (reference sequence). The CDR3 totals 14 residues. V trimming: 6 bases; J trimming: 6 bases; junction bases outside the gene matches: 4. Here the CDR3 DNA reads TGTGCCAGCAGGACCGGGACAGGGGATGAAAAACTGTTTTTT. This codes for CASRTGTGDEKLFF.

The CDR3 loop reads CASSIVGLGPPPSDTQYF. In DNA, the CDR3 is TGTGCCAGTAGTATAGTCGGGTTGGGCCCTCCGCCTTCAGATACGCAGTATTTT. The chain employs TRBV19 and TRBJ2-3; unclear D gene. In germline, CDR1 is LNHDA, CDR2 SQIVND (reference sequence). The CDR3 is 18 amino acids. V gave up 1 base and J gave up 4 bases, with 21 bases separating them.

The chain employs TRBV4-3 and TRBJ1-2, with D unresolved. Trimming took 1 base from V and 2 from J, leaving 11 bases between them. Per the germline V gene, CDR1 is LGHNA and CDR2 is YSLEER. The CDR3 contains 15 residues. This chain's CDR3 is CASSQAVFSNYGYTF. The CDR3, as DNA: TGCGCCAGCAGCCAAGCGGTGTTTAGCAACTATGGCTACACCTTC.

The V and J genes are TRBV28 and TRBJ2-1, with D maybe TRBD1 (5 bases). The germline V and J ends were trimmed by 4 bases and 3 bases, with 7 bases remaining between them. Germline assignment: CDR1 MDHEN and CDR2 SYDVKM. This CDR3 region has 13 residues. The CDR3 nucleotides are TGTGCCAGCAGTTGGGGCAGCTACAATGAGCAGTTCTTC. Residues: CASSWGSYNEQFF.

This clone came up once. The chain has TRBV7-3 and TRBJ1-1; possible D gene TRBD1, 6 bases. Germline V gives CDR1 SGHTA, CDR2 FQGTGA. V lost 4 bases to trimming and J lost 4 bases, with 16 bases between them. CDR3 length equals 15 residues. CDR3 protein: CASSSGAGTLTEAFF. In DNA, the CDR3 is TGTGCCAGCAGCTCAGGGGCGGGGACCCTCACTGAAGCTTTCTTT.